The sequence of this T cell receptor beta chain was determined in a study of blood T cell repertoires in COVID-19. Study as a whole: Researchers got acute and convalescent COVID-19 samples from the United States, Italy and Spain.

Study members were between roughly 18 and 100 years old and lived in some 22 US regions. Participant-reported clinical history was the basis for cohort assignment. The CDR3 totals 14 residues. Deletions cut 4 bases from V and 6 bases from J, with 16 bases between. Germline lookup yields CDR1 SGHRS and CDR2 YFSETQ. Profiling relied on immunoSEQ multiplex PCR, and the TCRdb table lists in-frame clones only, not all of them. The sample comprises 150,000 to 200,000 clones, over 75% of which are singletons, and 9.5% to 11% rests with the top ten. This receptor was obtained from a man aged 50-59 years who had recovered from COVID-19. The material sequenced was PBMCs or T cells enriched from blood (not recorded which). The V and J genes are TRBV5-1 and TRBJ1-2, with D perhaps TRBD1 (6 bases). The chain's CDR3 is CASSVGTNFDGYTF. The CDR3 coding sequence is TGCGCCAGCAGCGTTGGGACAAACTTCGATGGCTACACCTTC.